This TCR beta chain was identified during a study of CD8 T cells in ankylosing spondylitis. Study-wide points: Enrichment of disease-linked clones was reportedly significant in matched ankylosing spondylitis synovial fluid. A TCR beta motif of several highly homologous variants seemed to mark ankylosing spondylitis blood.

Germline CDR1 reads DFQATT; CDR2 reads SNEGSKA (reference sequence). The J segment lost 8 bases and the V segment lost 3 bases, leaving 9 bases of the junction unmatched. This CDR3 spans 15 amino acids. This clonotype was detected a few times. Its antigen is still unknown. MiXCR, run by TCRdb on the 5' RACE reads, gives a single entry per CDR3 protein. The sample records 670,000 or so distinct CDR3 sequences, roughly 19% being singletons. The source material was blood, either unsorted or a sorted T cell fraction (not recorded which). The sequence derives from a male donor with ankylosing spondylitis. The J gene is TRBJ2-4, the V gene TRBV20-1, with 11 positions matching TRBD1. CDR3 loop: CSASIGQGARDIQYF. CDR3 nucleotide sequence: TGCAGTGCTAGCATCGGACAGGGGGCGCGGGACATTCAGTACTTC.